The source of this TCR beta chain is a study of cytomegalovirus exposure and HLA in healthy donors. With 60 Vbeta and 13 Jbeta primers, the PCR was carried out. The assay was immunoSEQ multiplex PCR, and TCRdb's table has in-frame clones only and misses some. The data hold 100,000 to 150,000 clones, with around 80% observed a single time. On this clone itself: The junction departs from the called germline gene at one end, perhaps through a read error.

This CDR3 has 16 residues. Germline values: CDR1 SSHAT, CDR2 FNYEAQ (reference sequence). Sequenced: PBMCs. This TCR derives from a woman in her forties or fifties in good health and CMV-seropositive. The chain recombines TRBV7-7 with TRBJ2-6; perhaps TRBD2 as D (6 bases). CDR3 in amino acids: CASSPSGSSGANVLTF. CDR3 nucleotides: TGTGCTAGCAGCCCATCCGGGAGCTCTGGGGCCAACGTCCTGACTTTC.